This passage covers 3 T cell receptor beta chains from one sample sequenced in a study of Ad26.COV2.S vaccination and SARS-CoV-2 variants. Sequenced by immunoSEQ multiplex PCR; TCRdb stores in-frame clones only, minus some. Found here are 400,000 to 450,000 clones, 90% of them singletons; the top ten hold 9.5% to 15%. The treatment was: approximately 18 received Ad26.COV2.S at low or high dose, single or two shots; 5 received placebo; per-sample allocation not given. Sampling occurred on day 63 after the first vaccine or placebo injection. The starting material was peripheral blood, obtained in a trial of Ad26.COV2.S vaccine versus placebo. These receptors came from a person between 18 and 65 years old who received the Ad26.COV2.S COVID-19 vaccine or a placebo.

Here the CDR3 reads CASSYSIAGRDEKLFF. Here the CDR3 DNA reads TGTGCCAGCAGTTACTCGATTGCAGGGAGGGATGAAAAACTGTTTTTT. V usage is TRBV6-5 and J usage is TRBJ1-4, with D tentatively TRBD1 (5 bases). V gave up 0 bases and J gave up 6 bases, with 14 bases separating them. Looked up from germline, CDR1 is MNHEY and CDR2 is SVGAGI. The CDR3 covers 16 residues.

The CDR3 sequence is CASSPGQLNEKLFF. CDR3 coding DNA: TGCGCCAGCAGCCCCGGACAGCTTAATGAAAAACTGTTTTTT. The chain employs TRBV5-1 and TRBJ1-4, with a tentative D call TRBD1 (6 bases). Trimming shortened V by 4 bases and J by 4 bases, and 11 bases separated the two germline ends. This CDR3 comprises 14 residues. Germline CDR1 and CDR2: SGHRS and YFSETQ.

Concerning this clone: Within the sample, other DNA sequences also encode this same CDR3. The V gene is TRBV28, the J gene TRBJ1-1; maybe TRBD1 (5 bases). The CDR3 sequence is 14 residues long. The V and J ends lost 6 bases and 1 base respectively, with 12 bases between them. Germline V lookup: CDR1 MDHEN, CDR2 SYDVKM. DNA of the CDR3: TGTGCCAGCAGCTTAGGCGGGGCGAACACTGAAGCTTTCTTT. The encoded protein is CASSLGGANTEAFF.